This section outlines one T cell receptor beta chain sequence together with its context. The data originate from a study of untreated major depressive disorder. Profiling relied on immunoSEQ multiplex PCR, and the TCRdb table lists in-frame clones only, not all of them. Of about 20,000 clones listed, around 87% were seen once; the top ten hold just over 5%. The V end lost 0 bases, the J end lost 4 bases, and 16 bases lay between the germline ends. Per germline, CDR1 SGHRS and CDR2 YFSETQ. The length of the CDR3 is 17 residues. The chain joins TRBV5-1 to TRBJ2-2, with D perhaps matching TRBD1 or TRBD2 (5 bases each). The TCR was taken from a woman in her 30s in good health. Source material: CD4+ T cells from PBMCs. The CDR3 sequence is CASSLAGGTARTGELFF. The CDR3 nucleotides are TGCGCCAGCAGCTTGGCAGGTGGGACGGCGCGCACCGGGGAGCTGTTTTTT.